This T cell receptor (beta chain) was recovered during a study of response to subunit inactivated influenza vaccine. In TCRdb, the RT-PCR reads were re-called with MiXCR into one record per CDR3 protein. The sample consists of some 540,000 distinct CDR3 sequences, under 30% of them appearing once. The study's findings and limits: The authors offered the suggestion that each seasonal influenza vaccination recruits few new T cells.

This clonotype occurred many times. Its antigen remains unidentified. Germline trimming cut 6 bases from V and 4 bases from J; bases unmatched to any gene: 7. The CDR3 covers 15 residues. Germline CDR1 is MNHEY and CDR2 is SVGEGT. The same sample was also used in a study of T cells expressing NK-cell markers. That source reports: Synthesis of TCR beta cDNA relied on 5'RACE template switching carrying UMIs. The sequencing cohort of eight donors included seven HCMV-seropositive individuals and one seronegative individual.

The genes are TRBV6-2 or TRBV6-3 and TRBJ2-1, with 9 positions matching TRBD2. Specimen: CD4+ T cells sorted from PBMCs, collected approximately 13 days after vaccination. This sequence was found in a man aged 50 or older who received an inactivated influenza vaccine. DNA of the CDR3: TGTGCCAGCAGCCGCAGCGGGGGGAGTTACAATGAGCAGTTCTTC. This translates into CASSRSGGSYNEQFF.